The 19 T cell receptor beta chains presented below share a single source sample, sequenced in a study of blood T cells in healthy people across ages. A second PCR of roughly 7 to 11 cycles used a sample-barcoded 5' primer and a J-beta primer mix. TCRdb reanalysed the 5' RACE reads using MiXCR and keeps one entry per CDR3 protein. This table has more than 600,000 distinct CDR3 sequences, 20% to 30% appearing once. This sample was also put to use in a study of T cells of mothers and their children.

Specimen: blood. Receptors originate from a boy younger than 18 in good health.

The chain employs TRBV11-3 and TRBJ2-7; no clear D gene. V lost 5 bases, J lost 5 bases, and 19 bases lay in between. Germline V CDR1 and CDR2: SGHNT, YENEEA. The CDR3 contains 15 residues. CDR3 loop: CASSPRRYFGDEQYF. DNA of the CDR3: TGTGCCAGCAGCCCCAGACGGTACTTTGGCGACGAGCAGTACTTC.

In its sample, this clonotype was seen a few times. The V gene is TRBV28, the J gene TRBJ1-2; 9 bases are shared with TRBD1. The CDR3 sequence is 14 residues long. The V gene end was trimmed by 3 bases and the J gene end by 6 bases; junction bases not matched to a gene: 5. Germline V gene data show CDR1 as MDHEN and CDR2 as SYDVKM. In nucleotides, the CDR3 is TGTGCCAGCAGTTTCAACAGGGGGCTTGATGGCTACACCTTC. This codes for CASSFNRGLDGYTF.

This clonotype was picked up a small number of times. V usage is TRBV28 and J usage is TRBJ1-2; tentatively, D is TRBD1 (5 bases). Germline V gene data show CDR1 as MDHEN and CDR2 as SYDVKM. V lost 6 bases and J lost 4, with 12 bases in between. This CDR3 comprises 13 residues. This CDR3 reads CASSAGTIYGYTF. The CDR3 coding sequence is TGTGCCAGCAGCGCCGGGACGATCTATGGCTACACCTTC.

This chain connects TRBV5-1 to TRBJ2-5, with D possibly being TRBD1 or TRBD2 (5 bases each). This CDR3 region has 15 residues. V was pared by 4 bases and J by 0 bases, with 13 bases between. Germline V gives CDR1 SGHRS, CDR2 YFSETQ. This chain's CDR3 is CASSPLGGNQETQYF. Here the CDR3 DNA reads TGCGCCAGCAGCCCACTTGGGGGAAACCAAGAGACCCAGTACTTC.

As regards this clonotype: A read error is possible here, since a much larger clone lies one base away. The CDR3 nucleotides are TGTGCCGGCAGTTTAGTGGTTTTCCGGGGTCTGGACACCGGGGAGCTGTTTTTT. The encoded protein is CAGSLVVFRGLDTGELFF. This chain joins TRBV12-3 or TRBV12-4 and TRBJ2-2; D is possibly TRBD2 (5 bases). This CDR3 has 18 amino acids.

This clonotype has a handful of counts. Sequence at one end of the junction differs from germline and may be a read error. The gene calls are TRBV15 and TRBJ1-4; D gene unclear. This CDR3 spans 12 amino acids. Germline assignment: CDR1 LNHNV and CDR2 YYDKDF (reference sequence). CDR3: CATSRDTEKPFF. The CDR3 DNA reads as TGTGCCACCAGCAGAGATACTGAAAAACCGTTTTTT.

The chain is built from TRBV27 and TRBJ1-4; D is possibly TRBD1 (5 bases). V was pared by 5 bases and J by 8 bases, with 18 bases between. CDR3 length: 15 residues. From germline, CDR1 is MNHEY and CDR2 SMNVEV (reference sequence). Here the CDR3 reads CASSPAGGSGEKLFF. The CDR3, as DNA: TGTGCCAGCAGTCCCGCGGGGGGTAGTGGAGAAAAACTGTTTTTT. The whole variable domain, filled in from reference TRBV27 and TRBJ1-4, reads EAQVTQNPRYLITVTGKKLTVTCSQNMNHEYMSWYRQDPGLGLRQIYYSMNVEVTDKGDVPEGYKVSRKEKRNFPLILESPSPNQTSLYFCASSPAGGSGEKLFFGSGTQLSVL.

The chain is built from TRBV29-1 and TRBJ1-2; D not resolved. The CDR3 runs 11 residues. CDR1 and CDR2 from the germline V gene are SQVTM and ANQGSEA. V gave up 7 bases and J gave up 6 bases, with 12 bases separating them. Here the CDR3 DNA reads TGCAGCGCTGACGGGCCCAATGGCTACACCTTC. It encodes CSADGPNGYTF.

Here the CDR3 DNA reads TGTGCCAGCAGCTTGGAGTGGGGAGATACGCAGTATTTT. This translates into CASSLEWGDTQYF. J is TRBJ2-3 and V is TRBV5-5; D remains unclear. This CDR3 is built from 13 residues. The V end was cut by 0 bases, the J end by 5 bases, with 7 bases between. Germline CDR1 SGHKS, CDR2 YYEKEE (reference sequence). The entire variable domain, with the rest obtained from reference TRBV5-5 and TRBJ2-3, is as follows: DAGVTQSPTHLIKTRGQQVTLRCSPISGHKSVSWYQQVLGQGPQFIFQYYEKEERGRGNFPDRFSARQFPNYSSELNVNALLLGDSALYLCASSLEWGDTQYFGPGTRLTVL.

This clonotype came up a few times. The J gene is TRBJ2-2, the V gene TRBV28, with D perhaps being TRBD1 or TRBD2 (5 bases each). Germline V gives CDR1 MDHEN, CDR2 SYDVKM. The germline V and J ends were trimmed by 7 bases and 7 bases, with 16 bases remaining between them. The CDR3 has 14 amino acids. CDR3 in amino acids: CASKTGGTVGELFF. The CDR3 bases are TGTGCCAGCAAAACTGGGGGAACGGTCGGGGAGCTGTTTTTT.

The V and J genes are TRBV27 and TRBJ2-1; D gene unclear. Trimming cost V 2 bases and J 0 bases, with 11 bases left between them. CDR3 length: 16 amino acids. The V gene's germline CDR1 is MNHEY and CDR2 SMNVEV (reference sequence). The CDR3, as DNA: TGTGCCAGCAGTTTAGGGCGGTCCGACTCCTACAATGAGCAGTTCTTC. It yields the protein CASSLGRSDSYNEQFF.

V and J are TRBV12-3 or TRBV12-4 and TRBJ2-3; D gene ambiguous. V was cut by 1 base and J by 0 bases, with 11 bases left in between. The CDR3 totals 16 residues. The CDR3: CASSLGYGSSTDTQYF. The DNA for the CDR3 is TGTGCCAGCAGTTTAGGTTACGGTTCTAGCACAGATACGCAGTATTTT.

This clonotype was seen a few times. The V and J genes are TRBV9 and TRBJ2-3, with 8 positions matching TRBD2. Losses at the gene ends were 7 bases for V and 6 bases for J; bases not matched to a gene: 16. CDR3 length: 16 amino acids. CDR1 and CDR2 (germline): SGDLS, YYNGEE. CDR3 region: CASCPFAGGSWDTQYF. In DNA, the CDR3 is TGTGCCAGCTGCCCCTTCGCGGGGGGTTCGTGGGATACGCAGTATTTT.

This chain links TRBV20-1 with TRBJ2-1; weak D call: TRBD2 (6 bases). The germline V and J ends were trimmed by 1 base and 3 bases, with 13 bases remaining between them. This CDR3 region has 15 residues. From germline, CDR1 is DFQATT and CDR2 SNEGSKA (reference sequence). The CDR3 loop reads CSARVFAGSYNEQFF. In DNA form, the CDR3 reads TGCAGTGCTAGAGTTTTCGCGGGGAGCTACAATGAGCAGTTCTTC.

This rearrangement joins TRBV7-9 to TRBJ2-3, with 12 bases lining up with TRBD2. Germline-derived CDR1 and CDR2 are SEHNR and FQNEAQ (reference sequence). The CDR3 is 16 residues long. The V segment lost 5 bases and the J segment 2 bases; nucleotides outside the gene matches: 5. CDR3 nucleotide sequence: TGTGCCAGCAGCCCAGGACTAGCGGGGACCACAGATACGCAGTATTTT. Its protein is CASSPGLAGTTDTQYF. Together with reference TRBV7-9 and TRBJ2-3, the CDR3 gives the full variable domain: DTGVSQNPRHKITKRGQNVTFRCDPISEHNRLYWYRQTLGQGPEFLTYFQNEAQLEKSRLLSDRFSAERPKGSFSTLEIQRTEQGDSAMYLCASSPGLAGTTDTQYFGPGTRLTVL.

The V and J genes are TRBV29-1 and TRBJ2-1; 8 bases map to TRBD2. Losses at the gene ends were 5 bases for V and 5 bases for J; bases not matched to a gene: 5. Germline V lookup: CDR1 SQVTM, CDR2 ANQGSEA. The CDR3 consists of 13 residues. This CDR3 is CSVPAGAHNEQFF. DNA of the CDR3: TGCAGCGTTCCAGCGGGAGCCCACAATGAGCAGTTCTTC.

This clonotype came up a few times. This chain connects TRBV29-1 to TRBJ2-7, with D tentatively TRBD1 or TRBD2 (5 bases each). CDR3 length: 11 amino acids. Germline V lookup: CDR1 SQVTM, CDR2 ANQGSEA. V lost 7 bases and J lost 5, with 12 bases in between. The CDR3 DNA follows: TGCAGCGGTGGGGGAGCCCACGAGCAGTACTTC. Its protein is CSGGGAHEQYF.

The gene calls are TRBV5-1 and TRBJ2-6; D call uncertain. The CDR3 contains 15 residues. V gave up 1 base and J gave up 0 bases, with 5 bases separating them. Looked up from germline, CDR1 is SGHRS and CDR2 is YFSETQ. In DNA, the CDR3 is TGCGCCAGCAGCTTGTCGGTCTCTGGGGCCAACGTCCTGACTTTC. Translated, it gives CASSLSVSGANVLTF. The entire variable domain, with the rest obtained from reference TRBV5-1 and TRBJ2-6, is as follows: KAGVTQTPRYLIKTRGQQVTLSCSPISGHRSVSWYQQTPGQGLQFLFEYFSETQRNKGNFPGRFSGRQFSNSRSEMNVSTLELGDSALYLCASSLSVSGANVLTFGAGSRLTVL.

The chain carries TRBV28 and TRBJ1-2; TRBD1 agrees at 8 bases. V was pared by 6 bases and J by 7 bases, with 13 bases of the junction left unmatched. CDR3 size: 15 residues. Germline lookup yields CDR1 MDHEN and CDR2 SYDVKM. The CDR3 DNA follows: TGTGCCAGCAGCCCGGGGGGGGACAGGTCGCGTGGCTACACCTTC. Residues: CASSPGGDRSRGYTF.